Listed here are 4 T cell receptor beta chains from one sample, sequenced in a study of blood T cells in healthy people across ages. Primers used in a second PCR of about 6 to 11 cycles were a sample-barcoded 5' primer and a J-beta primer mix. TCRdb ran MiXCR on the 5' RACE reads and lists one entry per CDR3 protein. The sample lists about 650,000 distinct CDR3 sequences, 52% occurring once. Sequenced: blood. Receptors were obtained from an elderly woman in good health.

CDR3 sequence: CSVEMIDEQYF. CDR3 nucleotide sequence: TGCAGCGTTGAGATGATCGACGAGCAGTACTTC. The rearrangement links TRBV29-1 to TRBJ2-4; D gene uncertain. The J call may be mistaken, given a closer DNA end match to TRBJ2-7. Germline values: CDR1 SQVTM, CDR2 ANQGSEA. This CDR3 is built from 11 residues.

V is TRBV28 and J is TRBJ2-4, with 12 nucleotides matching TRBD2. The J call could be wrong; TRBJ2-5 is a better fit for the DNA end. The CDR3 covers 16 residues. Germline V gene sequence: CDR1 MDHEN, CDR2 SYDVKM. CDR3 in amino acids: CASSLLTSGGQETQYF. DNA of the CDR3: TGTGCCAGCAGTTTGTTGACTAGCGGGGGCCAAGAGACCCAGTACTTC.

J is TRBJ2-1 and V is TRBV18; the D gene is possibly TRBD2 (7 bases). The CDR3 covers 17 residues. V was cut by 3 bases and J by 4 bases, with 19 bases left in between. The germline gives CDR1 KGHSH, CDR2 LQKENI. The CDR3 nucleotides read TGTGCCAGCTCACCCCCTAAGGGGGGGATTACGTACAATGAGCAGTTCTTC. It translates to CASSPPKGGITYNEQFF.

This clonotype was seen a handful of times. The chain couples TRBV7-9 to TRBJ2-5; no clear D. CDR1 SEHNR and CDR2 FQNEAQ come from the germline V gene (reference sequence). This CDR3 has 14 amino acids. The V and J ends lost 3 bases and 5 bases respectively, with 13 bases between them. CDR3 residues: CASSFPRTGETQYF. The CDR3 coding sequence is TGTGCCAGCAGCTTTCCCCGGACCGGTGAGACCCAGTACTTC.